This T cell receptor (beta chain) stems from a study of blood T cell repertoires in COVID-19 (dated by TCRdb to the early 2020s). Study-wide context: Samples covering the acute and convalescent phases of COVID-19 were provided by collaborators in the United States, Italy and Spain. The repertoires were released in a freely available public database meant as a resource for research on the immune response to SARS-CoV-2. A de-identified subject ID, COVID-19 status, age in years and sex were almost always included in the sample metadata. Subjects who had been exposed to COVID-19, were actively infected with it, or had recovered from it provided the deeply sampled blood TCRbeta repertoires that made up the dataset. The prospective study material was composed of cDNA or gDNA derived from T cells, B-cell-depleted T cells, or PBMCs. The samples were drawn from two sources: the first 160 participants of the ongoing ImmuneRACE study, and over 950 subjects contributed by 6 global collaborators. Where HLA class I and class II types were available, the types were taken from metadata supplied by the sample provider, not from assay-based typing.

Participants in the prospective study were aged 18 to 89 years, lived in 24 United States geographic areas, and enrolled through a virtual design. Cohort assignment in the prospective study relied on participant-reported clinical history from a screening survey and a study questionnaire. A participant counted as exposed if, within 2 weeks of entering the study, that participant had been in contact with someone who had a PCR-confirmed or clinician-diagnosed COVID-19 case. In the prospective study, mobile phlebotomists collected whole blood, serum and a nasopharyngeal or oropharyngeal swab from each participant. Participants in the prospective study had the option to provide additional blood draws and questionnaires over an approximately two-month period. Blood samples from the prospective study were shipped frozen or at room temperature prior to DNA extraction. A note on this clone: This receptor's antigen is unknown. The input lacks base qualities; no much larger clone sits a single base away.

The immunoSEQ Assay, a bias-controlled multiplex PCR, was used to amplify TCRbeta CDR3 regions from genomic DNA. In the paper's pipeline: Nucleated cell counts per sample were estimated from amplification of reference gene primers within the assay. Sequence reads were collapsed and filtered to measure the absolute abundance of every unique TCRbeta CDR3 rearrangement. For each sample, productive Simpson clonality was calculated as the square root of Simpson's diversity index over productive rearrangements. Imported from immuneACCESS, the table was reduced by TCRdb to in-frame sequences with V and J called. These copies leave out some clones; in studies compared against another copy, an unresolved V gene accounts for under half, and the cause of the remainder is not known. That table supplies the V and J calls and clone size; D and trimming were determined from the DNA. Recorded for this sample are under 300,000 clones; over 75% of them occurred a single time. 2.5% to 3.5% of the sample is held by the ten biggest clonotypes.

Overall results and qualifications from the work: Clinical and demographic metadata were provided uncurated, with the amount varying by source and participant.

The sample taken for sequencing was PBMCs or T cells enriched from blood (not recorded which). The sequence came from a woman aged 40-49 years who had been exposed to COVID-19.

In nucleotide form, the sequence is TGTGCCAGCATGTTGGCACCCGCTCGCTACACCTTC. The encoded protein is CASMLAPARYTF. In this chain, TRBV2 is recombined with TRBJ1-2, with the D gene uncertain. The cysteine opens and the phenylalanine closes a CDR3 of 12 amino acids. The kept DNA is CDR3 alone, 36 bases in frame from the first base. CDR1 and CDR2 were assigned from the germline V gene as SNHLY and FYNNEI. V lost 7 bases and J lost 9 bases; the stretch between them is 15 bases long. Extended through the reference TRBV2 and TRBJ1-2 proteins, this CDR3 yields the full variable domain: EPEVTQTPSHQVTQMGQEVILRCVPISNHLYFYWYRQILGQKVEFLVSFYNNEISEKSEIFDDQFSVERPDGSNFTLKIRSTKLEDSAMYFCASMLAPARYTFGSGTRLTVV.